The 25 T cell receptor beta chains listed next were all sequenced from one sample in a study of T-cell memory formation after mild COVID-19. TCRdb processed the 5' RACE reads anew with MiXCR; each CDR3 protein has one entry. This table has about 140,000 distinct CDR3 sequences, roughly 24% appearing once. The sequencing input was PBMCs or a T cell subset sorted from them (not recorded which). Receptors originate from an adult woman who had mild COVID-19 (a few samples of this study predate the infection). Cell type and time point are not known.

V is TRBV6-5 and J is TRBJ2-4, with D perhaps assigned TRBD1 or TRBD2 (5 bases each). CDR3 length equals 12 residues. The V and J ends lost 10 bases and 8 bases respectively, with 15 bases between them. Germline V CDR1 and CDR2: MNHEY, SVGAGI. CDR3 in amino acids: CATSEGSYIQYF. CDR3 coding DNA: TGTGCCACCTCAGAGGGGAGTTACATTCAGTACTTC.

CDR3 sequence reads: CASSVVEGARNEQFF. The CDR3 bases are TGTGCCAGCAGCGTAGTGGAGGGGGCAAGGAATGAGCAGTTCTTC. The chain is built from TRBV9 and TRBJ2-1, with D maybe TRBD1 (7 bases). Germline-derived CDR1 and CDR2 are SGDLS and YYNGEE. Trimming pared 0 bases from V and 7 bases from J, leaving 14 bases between. The CDR3 runs to 15 residues.

This clonotype was seen only a few times. This chain joins TRBV9 and TRBJ2-2; maybe TRBD2 (6 bases). V dropped 2 bases and J dropped 5 bases, with 16 bases sitting between them. Germline V gene lookup returns CDR1 SGDLS and CDR2 YYNGEE. This CDR3 region has 16 residues. The CDR3 DNA follows: TGTGCCAGCAGCGTGCTAACGGGGGTGGCGACCGGGGAGCTGTTTTTT. Amino acids: CASSVLTGVATGELFF.

The rearrangement uses TRBV3-1 and TRBJ2-7, with 7 bases lining up with TRBD1. Germline CDR1 LGHDT, CDR2 YNNKEL (reference sequence). The CDR3 is 15 residues long. With V trimmed by 3 bases and J by 0 bases, 5 bases remained unmatched. This CDR3 reads CASSHTGDPSYEQYF. The CDR3 DNA is TGTGCCAGCAGCCACACAGGGGACCCCTCCTACGAGCAGTACTTC.

This chain joins TRBV24-1 and TRBJ1-2; no firm D call. V lost 2 bases, J lost 7 bases, and 10 bases lay in between. Germline loops: CDR1 KGHDR, CDR2 SFDVKD. The CDR3 length is 13 residues. The CDR3 region is CATSDSMAGGYTF. The CDR3 DNA sequence: TGTGCCACCAGTGATTCGATGGCCGGTGGCTACACCTTC.

V usage is TRBV5-5 and J usage is TRBJ1-4, with TRBD1 matching 9 bases. Germline CDR1 SGHKS, CDR2 YYEKEE (reference sequence). V was pared by 4 bases and J by 3 bases, with 4 bases of the junction left unmatched. The CDR3 runs to 15 residues. The CDR3 sequence is CASSGRDRANEKLFF. In DNA, the CDR3 is TGTGCCAGCAGCGGGAGGGACAGGGCTAATGAAAAACTGTTTTTT.

This clonotype came up a few times. This chain uses TRBV5-4 with TRBJ2-7, with unresolved D. The germline CDR1 and CDR2 sequences are SGHNT and YYREEE (reference sequence). Deletions cut 0 bases from V and 7 bases from J, with 8 bases between. The CDR3 covers 12 residues. The CDR3 DNA sequence: TGTGCCAGCAGCTTGGGACCCAATGAGCAGTACTTC. Translating gives CASSLGPNEQYF.

This sequence joins TRBV7-9 and TRBJ1-2, with TRBD1 matching over 9 bases. Germline CDR1 reads SEHNR; CDR2 reads FQNEAQ (reference sequence). The CDR3 spans 15 residues. Unmatched junction bases numbered 5, after V lost 2 bases and J lost 4 bases. CDR3 sequence: CASSLTGGLIYGYTF. For the CDR3, the DNA is TGTGCCAGCAGCTTAACAGGGGGCCTGATCTATGGCTACACCTTC.

This clonotype came up a few times. The chain has TRBV9 and TRBJ2-7; TRBD2 aligns across 10 bases. The V gene end was trimmed by 3 bases and the J gene end by 2 bases; junction bases not matched to a gene: 2. Germline loops: CDR1 SGDLS, CDR2 YYNGEE. This CDR3 contains 14 residues. The CDR3 reads CASSAGTSAYEQYF. Written as DNA, the CDR3 is TGTGCCAGCAGCGCCGGGACTAGCGCCTACGAGCAGTACTTC.

This rearrangement joins TRBV12-3 or TRBV12-4 to TRBJ2-1, with D perhaps matching TRBD2 (5 bases). The V and J ends lost 7 bases and 1 base respectively, with 14 bases between them. The CDR3 runs 15 residues. The CDR3 is CASTQIGVSYNEQFF. CDR3 DNA: TGTGCCAGCACCCAGATCGGGGTATCCTACAATGAGCAGTTCTTC.

The chain uses TRBV24-1 and TRBJ2-2; 7 nucleotides align to TRBD1. Trimming cost V 3 bases and J 3 bases; bases outside gene matches: 0. Germline V gene data show CDR1 as KGHDR and CDR2 as SFDVKD. This CDR3 comprises 14 residues. CDR3 nucleotide sequence: TGTGCCACCAGTGATCAGGGGGACACCGGGGAGCTGTTTTTT. The encoded protein is CATSDQGDTGELFF.

This clonotype was counted ten times or more. This chain links TRBV12-3 or TRBV12-4 with TRBJ1-2; D gene unclear. V lost 4 bases and J 0 bases, leaving 0 bases between the germline ends. This CDR3 has 11 residues. The CDR3 coding sequence is TGTGCCAGCAGTTCTAACTATGGCTACACCTTC. It specifies CASSSNYGYTF.

This clonotype has a handful of counts. The rearrangement uses TRBV12-3 or TRBV12-4 and TRBJ1-2, with a weak D call TRBD1 (6 bases). Trimming took off 8 bases at V and 4 bases at J, with 14 bases between the two ends. The CDR3 is made up of 13 amino acids. The CDR3 DNA reads as TGTGCCAGCCTGGTCGGGGGCGCCTATGGCTACACCTTC. It encodes CASLVGGAYGYTF.

A few counts support this clonotype. The chain joins TRBV5-5 to TRBJ2-3; D is undetermined. CDR3 size: 15 residues. V was pared by 0 bases and J by 6 bases, with 14 bases between. Germline values: CDR1 SGHKS, CDR2 YYEKEE (reference sequence). Here the CDR3 DNA reads TGTGCCAGCAGCTTGGGTAATAAGGTGGTGGATACGCAGTATTTT. This translates into CASSLGNKVVDTQYF.

This clonotype appeared a few times. The chain joins TRBV4-3 to TRBJ1-4, with TRBD1 as a possible D gene (5 bases). V lost 2 bases to trimming and J lost 8 bases, with 12 bases between them. CDR3 size: 14 residues. Germline values: CDR1 LGHNA, CDR2 YSLEER. CDR3 residues: CASSQPRGDEKLFF. The CDR3 DNA reads as TGCGCCAGCAGCCAACCCCGAGGGGACGAAAAACTGTTTTTT.

V and J are TRBV13 and TRBJ2-3; unclear D gene. Trimming stripped 7 bases from V and 0 bases from J, with 8 bases between. Germline V gene sequence: CDR1 PRHDT, CDR2 FYEKMQ (reference sequence). This CDR3 has 13 residues. This chain's CDR3 is CASKGWSTDTQYF. DNA of the CDR3: TGTGCCAGCAAGGGATGGAGCACAGATACGCAGTATTTT.

The rearrangement joins TRBV7-2 to TRBJ1-2, with D tentatively TRBD1 (6 bases). The CDR3 is made up of 12 amino acids. Germline V gives CDR1 SGHTA, CDR2 FQGNSA. The V and J ends lost 7 bases and 10 bases respectively, with 16 bases between them. The CDR3 loop reads CASKGTLWDYTF. CDR3 nucleotides: TGTGCCAGCAAGGGGACACTGTGGGACTACACCTTC.

The gene calls are TRBV30 and TRBJ2-7; 10 positions match TRBD1. The CDR3 contains 14 residues. Germline-derived CDR1 and CDR2 are GTSNPN and SVGIG (reference sequence). V dropped 3 bases and J dropped 4; count of bases not matched to a gene: 6. The CDR3 sequence is CAWSETGGLYEQYF. CDR3 sequence (DNA): TGTGCCTGGAGCGAGACAGGGGGCTTGTACGAGCAGTACTTC.

This clonotype has just a few counts. This chain uses TRBV27 with TRBJ1-1, with D possibly being TRBD1 (6 bases). Trimming pared 5 bases from V and 5 bases from J, leaving 9 bases between. CDR1 MNHEY and CDR2 SMNVEV come from the germline V gene (reference sequence). The CDR3 covers 12 residues. CDR3 nucleotide sequence: TGTGCCAGCAGTCAGGGGCGTACTGAAGCTTTCTTT. Protein sequence: CASSQGRTEAFF.

This rearrangement joins TRBV4-2 to TRBJ2-7; D might be TRBD1 or TRBD2, each matching 5 bases. Germline V gives CDR1 LGHNA, CDR2 YNFKEQ. This CDR3 contains 15 residues. V was pared by 0 bases and J by 5 bases, with 14 bases between. CDR3 residues: CASSQDPDTEDEQYF. The CDR3 DNA is TGTGCCAGCAGCCAAGATCCGGACACGGAGGACGAGCAGTACTTC.

The chain's CDR3 is CASSLVAGWEDTEAFF. CDR3 nucleotides: TGCGCCAGCAGCTTGGTGGCAGGGTGGGAAGACACTGAAGCTTTCTTT. The V call is TRBV5-1, the J call TRBJ1-1, with D perhaps matching TRBD1 (5 bases). Germline V gene lookup returns CDR1 SGHRS and CDR2 YFSETQ. The CDR3 sequence is 16 residues long. V lost 0 bases and J lost 3, with 15 bases in between.

The V gene is TRBV7-9, the J gene TRBJ1-1; D gene ambiguous. Trimming removed 1 base at V and 2 bases at J, with 8 bases between. CDR1 and CDR2 (germline): SEHNR, FQNEAQ (reference sequence). This CDR3 spans 14 amino acids. The CDR3 DNA reads TGTGCCAGCAGCTTAGTACCGGTTAACACTGAAGCTTTCTTT. The encoded protein is CASSLVPVNTEAFF.

This clonotype was picked up a small number of times. This chain's CDR3 is CASRGLRVGHNEQFF. In DNA form, the CDR3 reads TGCGCCAGCAGGGGTTTAAGGGTCGGGCACAATGAGCAGTTCTTC. This chain connects TRBV23-1 to TRBJ2-1; D unresolved. TRBV23-1 is an open reading frame, and its role is uncertain. V was shortened by 6 bases and J by 5 bases, with 17 bases between the two germline ends. CDR3 size: 15 residues.

This chain connects TRBV4-1 to TRBJ2-7; TRBD1 matches at 8 bases. The ends lost 1 base at V and 6 bases at J; junction bases unmatched: 2. The germline V gene encodes CDR1 MGHRA and CDR2 YSYEKL. The CDR3 extends over 13 amino acids. CDR3 nucleotide sequence: TGCGCCAGCAGCCAAGGACAGGGGTCCGAGCAGTACTTC. Protein product: CASSQGQGSEQYF.

V gene TRBV7-9 combines with J gene TRBJ2-5; TRBD1 is a possible D gene (6 bases). Deletions cut 7 bases from V and 5 bases from J, with 20 bases between. This CDR3 has 15 residues. Germline V gives CDR1 SEHNR, CDR2 FQNEAQ (reference sequence). The chain's CDR3 is CASTSGETIRETQYF. The DNA for the CDR3 is TGTGCCAGCACCTCAGGGGAGACAATCAGGGAGACCCAGTACTTC.